This T cell receptor (beta chain) was found in a study of blood T cells in healthy people across ages. Study-level findings and limits: No conclusive comparison of naive versus antigen-experienced cells was possible with unsorted PBMCs. Age advanced and TCR beta diversity per million T cells fell, roughly linearly.

Per germline, CDR1 ENHRY and CDR2 SYGVKD. The germline V and J ends were trimmed by 8 bases and 2 bases, with 13 bases remaining between them. The CDR3 runs 13 residues. A J-beta primer mix and a sample-barcoded 5' primer were used in a second PCR of roughly 7 to 12 cycles. From the 5' RACE reads, TCRdb called clonotypes with MiXCR, one entry per CDR3 protein. The sample holds around 1,900,000 distinct CDR3 sequences, about two fifths seen once. This clonotype was picked up many times. Its specificity is unknown. The genes are TRBV10-3 and TRBJ2-7; TRBD1 might be the D (7 bases). Source material: blood. The receptor was isolated from a human donor in good health. The CDR3 nucleotides read TGTGCCATCGCGGCGGGACAGCCCTACGAGCAGTACTTC. The encoded protein is CAIAAGQPYEQYF.